These T cell receptor beta chains were read from a single sample in a study of T cells after yellow fever vaccination. TCRdb independently ran MiXCR on the 5' RACE reads; one entry per CDR3 protein. The sample has about 310,000 distinct CDR3 sequences; roughly 3.5% are singletons. The sample in question was PBMCs, obtained on the day of the yellow fever booster vaccination. The receptors were sampled from a man younger than 30 who received the YFV17D yellow fever vaccine. CDR3s include the opening cysteine and the closing phenylalanine or tryptophan. D genes are given only for firm matches. Clone size is given for some rows only: seen once, a few or many times, or a class if the clone is expanded.

v_gene	abundance	d_gene	j_gene	CDR3aa	CDR3nt
TRBV12-3/TRBV12-4	many	TRBD1	TRBJ2-5	CASSNRGIETQYF	TGTGCCAGCAGCAACAGGGGCATAGAGACCCAGTACTTC
TRBV28	-	-	TRBJ2-3	CASRPTGLTDTQYF	TGTGCCAGCAGACCCACAGGGTTGACAGATACGCAGTATTTT
TRBV7-9	-	-	TRBJ2-5	CASSLFETQYF	TGTGCCAGCAGCTTATTTGAGACCCAGTACTTC
TRBV9	-	-	TRBJ2-1	CASSPEGSNEQFF	TGTGCCAGCAGTCCCGAGGGTAGCAATGAGCAGTTCTTC
TRBV10-2	many	TRBD1	TRBJ1-2	CASSQQGVNYGYTF	TGCGCCAGCAGTCAACAGGGGGTAAACTATGGCTACACCTTC
TRBV7-8	-	TRBD2	TRBJ2-5	CASSLRGTSGGETQYF	TGTGCCAGCAGCTTACGAGGGACTAGCGGGGGGGAGACCCAGTACTTC
TRBV6-6	few	-	TRBJ1-5	CASSSRESNQPQHF	TGTGCCAGCAGTTCTCGAGAGAGCAATCAGCCCCAGCATTTT
TRBV10-3	few	-	TRBJ1-1	CAISERGDRRTEAFF	TGTGCCATCAGTGAGAGAGGGGATCGGCGTACTGAAGCTTTCTTT
TRBV12-2	-	-	TRBJ1-6	CASRFVLISSYNSPLHF	TGTGCAAGTCGCTTCGTACTAATAAGCTCCTATAATTCACCCCTCCACTTT
TRBV20-1	few	-	TRBJ1-1	CSARRGSDTEAFF	TGCAGTGCTAGGAGGGGATCGGATACTGAAGCTTTCTTT
TRBV28	many	-	TRBJ1-2	CASSLRAYGYTF	TGTGCCAGCAGTTTACGGGCCTATGGCTACACCTTC
TRBV7-2	few	-	TRBJ1-5	CASSLVWGLNQPQHF	TGTGCCAGCAGCTTAGTTTGGGGGCTGAATCAGCCCCAGCATTTT
TRBV4-3	-	TRBD1	TRBJ1-1	CASSQRDRGVTEAFF	TGCGCCAGCAGCCAGCGGGACAGGGGGGTGACTGAAGCTTTCTTT
TRBV20-1	many	-	TRBJ2-1	CSARDRERVTYNEQFF	TGCAGTGCTAGAGATCGGGAGCGGGTAACCTACAATGAGCAGTTCTTC
TRBV6-5	many	-	TRBJ2-7	CASRPQPWGEQYF	TGTGCCAGCAGACCCCAGCCCTGGGGGGAGCAGTACTTC
TRBV3-1	-	-	TRBJ2-7	CASSPLGEGFSHEQYF	TGTGCCAGCAGCCCACTTGGGGAAGGTTTCTCCCACGAGCAGTACTTC
TRBV15	many	-	TRBJ1-5	CATSRDTGANQPQHF	TGTGCCACCAGCAGAGATACTGGGGCGAATCAGCCCCAGCATTTT
TRBV4-3	few	-	TRBJ1-6	CASSQVRQANSPLHF	TGCGCCAGCAGCCAAGTACGACAGGCGAATTCACCCCTCCACTTT
TRBV12-3/TRBV12-4	few	TRBD1	TRBJ1-1	CASSSPTGQGGTEAFF	TGTGCCAGCAGTTCCCCTACAGGACAGGGGGGCACTGAAGCTTTCTTT
TRBV20-1	-	TRBD1	TRBJ1-2	CSAREFGTEYGYTF	TGCAGTGCTAGAGAGTTCGGGACAGAATATGGCTACACCTTC
TRBV4-1	many	TRBD2	TRBJ2-7	CASSQGQRAGGRNEQYF	TGCGCCAGCAGCCAAGGCCAGCGGGCGGGGGGGCGGAACGAGCAGTACTTC
TRBV12-3/TRBV12-4	many	TRBD1	TRBJ1-4	CASSPRQGGFSEKLFF	TGTGCCAGCAGCCCAAGACAGGGGGGATTCAGTGAAAAACTGTTTTTT
TRBV7-3	many	-	TRBJ2-2	CASSSGQAGTGELFF	TGTGCCAGCAGCTCCGGACAGGCGGGGACCGGGGAGCTGTTTTTT
TRBV3-1	-	-	TRBJ2-6	CASSPFVGSGANVLTF	TGTGCCAGCAGCCCATTCGTCGGCTCTGGGGCCAACGTCCTGACTTTC
TRBV29-1	-	-	TRBJ2-3	CSAEGARRRDTQYF	TGCAGCGCGGAGGGGGCGCGGAGGAGGGATACGCAGTATTTT
TRBV12-3/TRBV12-4	-	TRBD1	TRBJ1-2	CASSLRGLGYGYTF	TGTGCCAGCAGTTTAAGGGGGCTAGGGTATGGCTACACCTTC
TRBV5-1	many	-	TRBJ1-3	CASRDVGNTIYF	TGCGCCAGCCGGGACGTCGGAAACACCATATATTTT
TRBV13	few	-	TRBJ2-1	CASSPRLTSSQQFF	TGTGCCAGCAGCCCTAGACTCACCTCGTCTCAGCAGTTCTTC
TRBV7-2	-	-	TRBJ1-2	CASSTRQAAGGYTF	TGTGCCAGCAGCACCCGACAAGCGGCGGGTGGCTACACCTTC
TRBV12-3/TRBV12-4	many	-	TRBJ1-5	CASSLSTGYGTLSPQHF	TGTGCCAGCAGTTTAAGCACAGGGTATGGGACTCTTTCGCCCCAGCATTTT
TRBV29-1	many	-	TRBJ2-5	CSVNGVSQETQYF	TGCAGCGTTAACGGGGTCTCTCAAGAGACCCAGTACTTC
TRBV18	-	-	TRBJ2-3	CASSSFRDSDTQYF	TGTGCCAGCTCATCGTTCCGGGACTCAGATACGCAGTATTTT
TRBV7-2	many	TRBD2	TRBJ2-3	CASRLTGGGIKDTQYF	TGTGCCAGCAGATTGACTGGGGGGGGAATTAAAGATACGCAGTATTTT
TRBV6-2/TRBV6-3	many	-	TRBJ2-7	CASSYSGSYEQYF	TGTGCCAGCAGTTACTCGGGATCCTACGAGCAGTACTTC
TRBV14	-	TRBD1	TRBJ2-7	CASSQVDRGSGEQYF	TGTGCCAGCAGCCAAGTGGACAGGGGATCGGGGGAGCAGTACTTC
TRBV4-1	few	-	TRBJ2-1	CASSQDDGTGYSYEQFF	TGCGCCAGCAGCCAAGATGACGGGACGGGATACTCCTACGAGCAGTTCTTC
TRBV12-3/TRBV12-4	-	-	TRBJ1-2	CASTPGGPGNYGYTF	TGTGCCAGCACCCCGGGAGGCCCCGGAAACTATGGCTACACCTTC
TRBV7-9	many	TRBD2	TRBJ2-7	CASSGTSGGYEQYF	TGTGCCAGCAGCGGGACTAGCGGGGGCTACGAGCAGTACTTC
TRBV16	many	-	TRBJ1-5	CASSQSGRGNQPQHF	TGTGCCAGCAGCCAATCGGGCAGGGGCAATCAGCCCCAGCATTTT
TRBV7-6	-	-	TRBJ2-3	CASSLPGASTDTQYF	TGTGCCAGCAGCTTACCAGGGGCTAGCACAGATACGCAGTATTTT
TRBV4-3	many	TRBD1	TRBJ1-2	CASSPGQGNYGYTF	TGCGCCAGCAGCCCGGGACAGGGGAACTATGGCTACACCTTC
TRBV20-1	many	-	TRBJ2-2	CSASQPLGELFF	TGCAGTGCTAGTCAACCGCTCGGGGAGCTGTTTTTT
TRBV5-1	many	-	TRBJ2-3	CASSLEAQGDTQYF	TGCGCCAGCAGCTTGGAGGCCCAGGGGGATACGCAGTATTTT
TRBV13	many	-	TRBJ1-3	CASSSIRAGNTIYF	TGTGCCAGCAGCTCAATCAGGGCTGGAAACACCATATATTTT
TRBV20-1	-	-	TRBJ2-5	CSLTFTGETQYF	TGCAGTCTGACCTTCACCGGGGAGACCCAGTACTTC
TRBV6-5	many	-	TRBJ2-1	CASSYSMGLGGEQFF	TGTGCCAGCAGTTACTCGATGGGACTTGGGGGTGAGCAGTTCTTC
TRBV9	few	-	TRBJ1-1	CASSVSGLQGAEAFF	TGTGCCAGCAGCGTATCTGGCCTCCAAGGGGCTGAAGCTTTCTTT
TRBV9	many	-	TRBJ2-7	CASSVGVQDYEQYF	TGTGCCAGCAGCGTAGGAGTCCAGGACTACGAGCAGTACTTC
TRBV27	many	TRBD2	TRBJ2-1	CASTLSLAGVHNEQFF	TGTGCCAGCACCCTTTCACTAGCGGGGGTGCACAATGAGCAGTTCTTC
TRBV19	-	-	TRBJ1-5	CASSALQGLGQPQHF	TGTGCCAGTAGTGCATTACAGGGTCTTGGGCAGCCCCAGCATTTT
TRBV7-2	-	-	TRBJ1-6	CASSFGEYSPLHF	TGTGCCAGCAGCTTCGGCGAGTATTCACCCCTCCACTTT
TRBV4-1	many	-	TRBJ1-5	CASSQDQGSNQPQHF	TGCGCCAGCAGCCAAGATCAGGGTAGCAATCAGCCCCAGCATTTT
TRBV2	many	-	TRBJ1-2	CASSEQGGAYGYTF	TGTGCCAGCAGTGAACAGGGAGGAGCCTATGGCTACACCTTC
TRBV5-4	-	TRBD1	TRBJ2-3	CASSMGQMETDTQYF	TGTGCCAGCAGCATGGGACAGATGGAGACAGATACGCAGTATTTT
TRBV12-3/TRBV12-4	-	-	TRBJ1-2	CASSLVTPGGYTF	TGTGCCAGCAGTTTGGTGACTCCAGGGGGCTACACCTTC
TRBV12-3/TRBV12-4	few	-	TRBJ2-1	CASSFWRLQFF	TGTGCCAGCAGTTTCTGGAGGCTGCAGTTCTTC
TRBV3-1	many	-	TRBJ2-1	CASSQNDNEQFF	TGTGCCAGCAGCCAAAACGACAATGAGCAGTTCTTC